These 25 T cell receptor beta chains originate from one sample sequenced in a study of T cell repertoires in cytomegalovirus infection. One entry per CDR3 protein results from TCRdb running MiXCR on the reads. This table holds about 500,000 distinct CDR3 sequences, roughly a third found once. Antigens of these TCRs are unknown. Material: cultured PBMCs, obtained from culture after CMV antigen stimulation. Receptors were obtained from a human donor in good health (CMV status not recorded). Some clones in this sample may be carry-over from other donors' samples.

This clonotype appeared a few times. This rearrangement joins TRBV18 to TRBJ1-2; D remains unclear. V was clipped by 4 bases and J by 3 bases, with 12 bases between them. The germline V gene encodes CDR1 KGHSH and CDR2 LQKENI. This CDR3 is 14 amino acids long. DNA of the CDR3: TGTGCCAGCTCACTTTCGGACGGCCACTATGGCTACACCTTC. Translating it yields CASSLSDGHYGYTF.

The chain joins TRBV6-2 or TRBV6-3 to TRBJ2-3; no clear D. Germline V gene sequence: CDR1 MNHEY, CDR2 SVGEGT. V was shortened by 9 bases and J by 1 base, with 23 bases between the two germline ends. The CDR3 sequence is 17 residues long. The CDR3 nucleotides read TGTGCCAGTACCGCACGTCCGGCCCAGCTGGGCACAGATACGCAGTATTTT. Encoded protein: CASTARPAQLGTDTQYF.

This chain joins TRBV12-3 or TRBV12-4 and TRBJ1-4; D is uncertain. The V and J ends lost 6 bases and 6 bases respectively, with 17 bases between them. This CDR3 has 15 amino acids. CDR3: CASRIPGSAHEKLFF. For the CDR3, the DNA is TGTGCCAGCAGGATCCCGGGCAGTGCTCATGAAAAACTGTTTTTT.

This clonotype was detected a few times. The chain employs TRBV11-2 and TRBJ2-7, with TRBD1 identical over 7 bases. J gave up 2 bases and V 3 bases, and 4 bases lay outside the gene matches. The CDR3 spans 14 residues. The germline CDR1 and CDR2 sequences are SGHAT and FQNNGV. This chain's CDR3 is CASSLGTVTYEQYV. The DNA for the CDR3 is TGTGCCAGCAGCTTGGGGACAGTAACCTACGAGCAGTACGTC.

This chain uses TRBV7-3 with TRBJ2-1; the D is unclear. Germline values: CDR1 SGHTA, CDR2 FQGTGA. This CDR3 has 12 amino acids. V was clipped by 6 bases and J by 5 bases, with 8 bases between them. CDR3: CASRSEDNEQFF. CDR3 bases: TGTGCCAGCAGGTCCGAGGACAATGAGCAGTTCTTC.

This clonotype was recorded at least ten times. This CDR3 reads CASSQEGQGLSPLHF. DNA for the CDR3: TGTGCCAGCAGCCAAGAGGGACAGGGGCTTTCACCCCTCCACTTT. The rearrangement links TRBV7-9 to TRBJ1-6; 10 bases line up with TRBD1. The CDR3 is 15 residues long. Germline-derived CDR1 and CDR2 are SEHNR and FQNEAQ (reference sequence). Trimming removed 5 bases from V and 9 bases from J; junction bases left unmatched: 7.

The chain recombines TRBV12-3 or TRBV12-4 with TRBJ1-2, with unresolved D. The ends were cut back, 5 bases at V and 8 bases at J, with 12 bases in the middle. The CDR3 length is 12 residues. The CDR3 bases are TGTGCCAGCAGTGGGCCCAAGGTCGGCTACACCTTC. Translation: CASSGPKVGYTF.

This clonotype was observed a few times. V usage is TRBV20-1 and J usage is TRBJ2-5; 14 bases are a match to TRBD2. V lost 0 bases, J lost 5 bases, and 8 bases stayed unmatched. The CDR3 is 17 residues long. From germline, CDR1 is DFQATT and CDR2 SNEGSKA (reference sequence). CDR3 sequence reads: CSARDETSGRAGETQYF. In DNA, the CDR3 is TGCAGTGCTAGAGATGAGACTAGCGGGAGGGCCGGTGAGACCCAGTACTTC.

The J gene is TRBJ2-3, the V gene TRBV11-2, with 9 bases aligning to TRBD2. CDR3 length: 21 amino acids. Germline CDR1 and CDR2: SGHAT and FQNNGV. Trimming removed 3 bases from V and 0 bases from J; junction bases left unmatched: 19. The CDR3 protein is CASSFKGSRLAGRPSTDTQYF. CDR3 bases: TGTGCCAGCAGCTTCAAGGGCAGTCGGCTAGCGGGACGACCTAGCACAGATACGCAGTATTTT.

In this sample, this clonotype turned up a few times. This chain joins TRBV11-2 and TRBJ2-3; a weak D match, TRBD2 (6 bases). Germline loops: CDR1 SGHAT, CDR2 FQNNGV. CDR3 length equals 16 residues. V was cut by 5 bases and J by 2 bases, with 17 bases left in between. The DNA for the CDR3 is TGTGCCAGCAGCCTAGGGGACTTCGGAAACACAGATACGCAGTATTTT. Protein product: CASSLGDFGNTDTQYF.

The CDR3 region is CASSYNLRGDQFF. As DNA, the CDR3 is TGTGCCAGCAGTTACAATTTGCGGGGAGACCAGTTCTTC. The chain links TRBV6-2 or TRBV6-3 to TRBJ2-1, with D tentatively TRBD2 (6 bases). CDR1 is MNHEY and CDR2 is SVGEGT in the germline V gene. Trimming took 2 bases from V and 13 from J, leaving 15 bases between them. The CDR3 runs 13 residues.

The chain uses TRBV28 and TRBJ2-2; 9 nucleotides align to TRBD1. CDR1 is MDHEN and CDR2 is SYDVKM in the germline V gene. V trimming: 5 bases; J trimming: 7 bases; junction bases outside the gene matches: 8. The CDR3 consists of 15 residues. The CDR3 nucleotides read TGTGCCAGCAGTCCCGGGACAGGGTGGTACGGGGAGCTGTTTTTT. This sequence encodes CASSPGTGWYGELFF.

The chain combines TRBV5-6 with TRBJ2-5; TRBD2 matches 8 bases. This CDR3 contains 14 residues. The germline CDR1 and CDR2 sequences are SGHDT and YYEEEE. Trimming removed 6 bases from V and 0 bases from J; junction bases left unmatched: 4. CDR3 coding DNA: TGTGCCAGCACCCCGGGACTAGACCAAGAGACCCAGTACTTC. The encoded protein is CASTPGLDQETQYF.

This clonotype appeared many times. The V and J genes are TRBV7-8 and TRBJ2-3, with 10 bases aligning to TRBD2. V was clipped by 2 bases and J by 4 bases; unmatched bases: 9. Germline V gene sequence: CDR1 SGHVS, CDR2 FQNEAQ. CDR3 length equals 17 residues. The CDR3 here is CASSLNLAGVEADTQYF. The CDR3 DNA reads TGTGCCAGCAGCTTAAACCTAGCGGGAGTAGAGGCAGATACGCAGTATTTT.

The chain combines TRBV28 with TRBJ2-1; no reliable D call. The CDR3 contains 15 residues. Looked up from germline, CDR1 is MDHEN and CDR2 is SYDVKM. The V end was cut by 3 bases, the J end by 0 bases, with 9 bases between. CDR3 nucleotides: TGTGCCAGCAGTTTCCACGGAAGCTCCTACAATGAGCAGTTCTTC. Protein: CASSFHGSSYNEQFF.

The J gene is TRBJ2-7, the V gene TRBV5-4; no firm D call. Germline V gives CDR1 SGHNT, CDR2 YYREEE (reference sequence). V was cut by 0 bases and J by 5 bases, with 9 bases left in between. The CDR3 is made up of 13 amino acids. The CDR3 is CASSLDYPHEQYV. The CDR3 nucleotides are TGTGCCAGCAGCTTGGATTATCCCCACGAGCAGTACGTC.

The chain is built from TRBV11-3 and TRBJ2-2; 12 nucleotides align to TRBD2. The CDR3 is 17 residues long. The junction had 8 bases not matched to a gene; V was cut back by 1 base and J by 8 bases. CDR1 is SGHNT and CDR2 is YENEEA in the germline V gene. The CDR3 region is CASSLVRLAGGAGELFF. The CDR3, as DNA: TGTGCCAGCAGCTTAGTACGCCTAGCGGGAGGGGCGGGGGAGCTGTTTTTT.

This clonotype was counted only a few times. The chain recombines TRBV12-3 or TRBV12-4 with TRBJ2-1; D not certain. V was cut by 8 bases and J by 7 bases, with 9 bases left in between. CDR3 size: 11 residues. CDR3 amino acids: CASHLGNEQFF. For the CDR3, the DNA is TGTGCCAGCCACCTCGGGAATGAGCAGTTCTTC.

This clonotype has a handful of counts. The chain is built from TRBV19 and TRBJ2-2, with TRBD2 matching 9 bases. This CDR3 spans 15 amino acids. Losses at the gene ends were 8 bases for V and 7 bases for J; bases not matched to a gene: 11. Per the germline V gene, CDR1 is LNHDA and CDR2 is SQIVND (reference sequence). The CDR3 is CASCVSGSTIGELFF. The CDR3 DNA sequence: TGTGCCAGTTGCGTTAGCGGGAGTACAATCGGGGAGCTGTTTTTT. Variable domain in full (rest from reference TRBV19 and TRBJ2-2): DGGITQSPKYLFRKEGQNVTLSCEQNLNHDAMYWYRQDPGQGLRLIYYSQIVNDFQKGDIAEGYSVSREKKESFPLTVTSAQKNPTAFYLCASCVSGSTIGELFFGEGSRLTVL.

V is TRBV5-1 and J is TRBJ1-4; tentatively, D is TRBD1 (6 bases). The CDR3 runs to 15 residues. Trimming took off 1 base at V and 8 bases at J, with 15 bases between the two ends. Germline-derived CDR1 and CDR2 are SGHRS and YFSETQ. CDR3 region: CASSLSGARGEKLFF. The DNA of the CDR3 is TGCGCCAGCAGCTTGTCAGGGGCGCGAGGCGAAAAACTGTTTTTT.

CDR3 bases: TGTGCCAGCAGCTCCTACCAGCTGACGCGGTCGGAAGCTTTCTTT. Protein product: CASSSYQLTRSEAFF. The chain has TRBV7-2 and TRBJ1-1; no clear D gene. The CDR3 runs 15 residues. Germline CDR1 SGHTA, CDR2 FQGNSA. V lost 4 bases, J lost 8 bases, and 20 bases lay in between.

The rearrangement joins TRBV5-1 to TRBJ2-7, with D maybe TRBD1 (7 bases). This CDR3 region has 15 residues. V was clipped by 3 bases and J by 1 base, with 14 bases between them. Germline assignment: CDR1 SGHRS and CDR2 YFSETQ. CDR3 sequence (DNA): TGCGCCAGCAGCTCAGGGGGAGGTGGGTCCTACGAGCAGTACTTC. Protein: CASSSGGGGSYEQYF.

This chain uses TRBV19 with TRBJ1-1; D call uncertain. The CDR3 consists of 14 residues. V was pared by 2 bases and J by 2 bases, with 9 bases between. Per the germline V gene, CDR1 is LNHDA and CDR2 is SQIVND (reference sequence). In nucleotides, the CDR3 is TGTGCCAGTAGTATAAGGGTAGGAAACACTGAAGCTTTCTTT. It encodes CASSIRVGNTEAFF.

CDR3 protein: CASRGVSDYGYTF. The CDR3 DNA is TGTGCCAGCAGAGGAGTGAGTGACTATGGCTACACCTTC. The chain carries TRBV7-8 and TRBJ1-2, with D unresolved. V was shortened by 6 bases and J by 3 bases, with 11 bases between the two germline ends. Germline lookup yields CDR1 SGHVS and CDR2 FQNEAQ. This CDR3 has 13 residues.

This clonotype came up a few times. This rearrangement joins TRBV11-3 to TRBJ2-2, with D tentatively TRBD2 (6 bases). The CDR3 is made up of 14 amino acids. V was cut by 2 bases and J by 5 bases, with 9 bases left in between. CDR1 and CDR2 from the germline V gene are SGHNT and YENEEA. CDR3 in DNA: TGTGCCAGCAGCTTAAGGAGGGAGACCGGGGAGCTGTTTTTT. This translates into CASSLRRETGELFF. Full variable domain (rest looked up from reference TRBV11-3 and TRBJ2-2): EAGVVQSPRYKIIEKKQPVAFWCNPISGHNTLYWYLQNLGQGPELLIRYENEEAVDDSQLPKDRFSAERLKGVDSTLKIQPAELGDSAVYLCASSLRRETGELFFGEGSRLTVL.